The 21 T cell receptor beta chains reported below all come from one sample, sequenced in a study of Tregs in tolerant kidney transplant recipients. Sequenced by immunoSEQ multiplex PCR; TCRdb stores in-frame clones only, minus some. The sample has 200,000 to 300,000 clones, about four fifths seen once. Sequencing input: CD4+ T cells from blood. These receptors all come from a human donor in good health.

The chain uses TRBV6-1 and TRBJ2-7, with a possible D match to TRBD2 (6 bases). This CDR3 contains 15 residues. Between the trimmed V and J ends, which lost 3 bases and 3 bases, there was a span of 15 bases. Germline V gene lookup returns CDR1 MNHNS and CDR2 SASEGT. As DNA, the CDR3 is TGTGCCAGCAGTGAGTATACGGGGGTTGGCTACGAGCAGTACTTC. It encodes CASSEYTGVGYEQYF.

The V gene is TRBV5-1, the J gene TRBJ2-7, with TRBD1 as a possible D gene (7 bases). Germline V CDR1 and CDR2: SGHRS, YFSETQ. V lost 3 bases and J 3 bases, leaving 13 bases between the germline ends. The CDR3 is made up of 14 amino acids. CDR3 region: CASSSGDSRYEQYF. CDR3 sequence (DNA): TGCGCCAGCAGCTCGGGGGACAGTCGCTACGAGCAGTACTTC.

The count of this clone is one. This sequence joins TRBV29-1 and TRBJ2-7, with TRBD1 matching over 7 bases. Germline V lookup: CDR1 SQVTM, CDR2 ANQGSEA. V lost 5 bases, J lost 2 bases, and 3 bases stayed unmatched. The CDR3 totals 12 residues. In DNA form, the CDR3 reads TGCAGCGTTAACAGGGGACCCTACGAGCAGTACTTC. Protein sequence: CSVNRGPYEQYF.

The chain has TRBV16 and TRBJ2-1, with 10 bases aligning to TRBD2. With 4 bases clipped from V and 6 bases from J, the junction kept 9 bases outside the gene matches. The CDR3 is 16 amino acids. Germline V gene lookup returns CDR1 KGHSY and CDR2 FQNENV. The CDR3 loop is CASSLEAGGDGNEQFF. The CDR3 DNA is TGTGCCAGCAGCCTAGAAGCGGGAGGGGATGGCAATGAGCAGTTCTTC.

The rearrangement joins TRBV7-6 to TRBJ1-1; 7 bases are a match to TRBD1. V lost 5 bases to trimming and J lost 4 bases; unmatched junction nucleotides: 10. The CDR3 extends over 15 amino acids. Germline V gene data show CDR1 as SGHVS and CDR2 as FNYEAQ. The CDR3 DNA follows: TGTGCCAGCAGCGGGAGGACAGGCGGCGGCACTGAAGCTTTCTTT. As protein: CASSGRTGGGTEAFF. Full variable domain (missing parts from reference TRBV7-6 and TRBJ1-1): GAGVSQSPRYKVTKRGQDVALRCDPISGHVSLYWYRQALGQGPEFLTYFNYEAQQDKSGLPNDRFSAERPEGSISTLTIQRTEQRDSAMYRCASSGRTGGGTEAFFGQGTRLTVV.

This chain connects TRBV7-2 to TRBJ1-1; D gene uncertain. Trimming stripped 8 bases from V and 2 bases from J, with 12 bases between. The CDR3 has 13 residues. Germline values: CDR1 SGHTA, CDR2 FQGNSA. The CDR3 nucleotides read TGTGCCAGCCGAGGGTCAGTAAACACTGAAGCTTTCTTT. Encoded protein: CASRGSVNTEAFF.

The V and J genes are TRBV18 and TRBJ1-5; the D gene is possibly TRBD1 (6 bases). The CDR3 is made up of 17 amino acids. CDR1 and CDR2 (germline): KGHSH, LQKENI. The germline V and J ends were trimmed by 0 bases and 4 bases, with 16 bases remaining between them. The CDR3 loop is CASSPPVGGGPNQPQHF. Written as DNA, the CDR3 is TGTGCCAGCTCACCACCGGTAGGAGGGGGGCCTAATCAGCCCCAGCATTTT.

This clone showed up just once. The chain has TRBV7-9 and TRBJ2-7; 7 bases match TRBD1. Germline V gene sequence: CDR1 SEHNR, CDR2 FQNEAQ (reference sequence). The CDR3 runs 14 residues. V lost 3 bases, J lost 2 bases, and 4 bases stayed unmatched. The CDR3 coding sequence is TGTGCCAGCAGCTTGTACAGGGGACCCTACGAGCAGTACTTC. It encodes CASSLYRGPYEQYF.

In this sample, this clone turned up once. The chain couples TRBV29-1 to TRBJ1-2; TRBD1 is a possible D gene (5 bases). Germline lookup yields CDR1 SQVTM and CDR2 ANQGSEA. CDR3 length: 11 amino acids. CDR3 sequence reads: CTSRDLYGYTF. CDR3 DNA: TGCACCTCCAGGGACCTCTATGGCTACACCTTC.

The V gene is TRBV25-1, the J gene TRBJ2-1, with 7 bases fitting TRBD2. This CDR3 is 12 amino acids long. Germline CDR1 reads MGHDK; CDR2 reads SYGVNS. V lost 7 bases, J lost 4 bases, and 1 base stayed unmatched. The chain's CDR3 is CASNGGYNEQFF. The CDR3 DNA sequence: TGTGCCAGCAACGGGGGGTACAATGAGCAGTTCTTC. The complete variable domain, with remaining parts taken from reference TRBV25-1 and TRBJ2-1, reads EADIYQTPRYLVIGTGKKITLECSQTMGHDKMYWYQQDPGMELHLIHYSYGVNSTEKGDLSSESTVSRIRTEHFPLTLESARPSHTSQYLCASNGGYNEQFFGPGTRLTVL.

This chain joins TRBV11-2 and TRBJ2-7; 7 bases map to TRBD2. V shed 5 bases, J shed 3 bases, and the junction held 10 bases outside the gene matches. Germline V gene lookup returns CDR1 SGHAT and CDR2 FQNNGV. The length of the CDR3 is 15 residues. CDR3 nucleotides: TGTGCCAGCAGCGTGGGGGGGTACGGGGACTACGAGCAGTACTTC. It yields the protein CASSVGGYGDYEQYF.

CDR3 sequence: CASTSVQETQYF. Written as DNA, the CDR3 is TGCGCCAGCACTAGCGTTCAAGAGACCCAGTACTTC. The chain is built from TRBV5-1 and TRBJ2-5, with TRBD2 as a possible D gene (6 bases). Germline V gene lookup returns CDR1 SGHRS and CDR2 YFSETQ. Trimming pared 6 bases from V and 2 bases from J, leaving 8 bases between. The CDR3 runs to 12 residues.

V gene TRBV13 combines with J gene TRBJ2-1; 8 bases map to TRBD2. Trimming at V came to 1 base and at J to 10 bases, leaving 9 bases not matched to a gene. Germline V gives CDR1 PRHDT, CDR2 FYEKMQ (reference sequence). The CDR3 spans 15 residues. In DNA form, the CDR3 reads TGTGCCAGCAGCTTAGCGGGGGGGCCAGGCAGGGAGCAGTTCTTC. It specifies CASSLAGGPGREQFF.

This clone was observed a handful of times. A junction boundary mismatches the germline segment, possibly from a read error. V usage is TRBV7-9 and J usage is TRBJ2-7; TRBD2 is a possible D gene (6 bases). This CDR3 comprises 13 residues. Looked up from germline, CDR1 is SEHNR and CDR2 is FQNEAQ (reference sequence). CDR3 region: CASSLAETYEQYF. For the CDR3, the DNA is TGTGCCAGCAGTTTAGCGGAGACCTACGAGCAGTACTTC.

V usage is TRBV10-1 and J usage is TRBJ2-1; TRBD2 matches at 8 bases. Trimming cost V 4 bases and J 3 bases; bases outside gene matches: 8. This CDR3 comprises 16 residues. Germline values: CDR1 WNHNN, CDR2 SYGVQD (reference sequence). DNA of the CDR3: TGCGCCAGCAGTGTGACGGCCACTAGCGGCTACAATGAGCAGTTCTTC. The encoded protein is CASSVTATSGYNEQFF.

This chain connects TRBV6-1 to TRBJ1-6; no reliable D call. Germline V gene sequence: CDR1 MNHNS, CDR2 SASEGT. The V gene lost 3 bases and the J gene lost 0 bases, with 12 bases spanning the gap. This CDR3 has 17 amino acids. Here the CDR3 DNA reads TGTGCCAGCAGTGAGGTCGTAGTTAGCTCCTATAATTCACCCCTCCACTTT. Amino acids: CASSEVVVSSYNSPLHF.

The chain has TRBV19 and TRBJ1-1; 7 bases match TRBD1. V shed 4 bases and J 0 bases; nucleotides not matched to a gene: 8. The CDR3 has 16 amino acids. Looked up from germline, CDR1 is LNHDA and CDR2 is SQIVND (reference sequence). The CDR3: CASSRPGGPMNTEAFF. CDR3 coding DNA: TGTGCCAGTAGTAGGCCAGGGGGACCAATGAACACTGAAGCTTTCTTT.

This chain uses TRBV6-6 with TRBJ1-6; D may be TRBD1 (6 bases). Germline V CDR1 and CDR2: MNHNY, SVGAGI (reference sequence). There are 14 residues in the CDR3. Trimming left V 7 bases short and J 10 bases short, with 17 bases between. The CDR3: CASTPRGGTSPLHF. The CDR3 DNA reads TGTGCCAGCACGCCACGGGGAGGGACATCACCCCTCCACTTT.

The chain links TRBV5-1 to TRBJ2-5, with 16 bases that match TRBD2. CDR1 SGHRS and CDR2 YFSETQ come from the germline V gene. The CDR3 is made up of 14 amino acids. The V segment lost 4 bases and the J segment 13 bases; nucleotides outside the gene matches: 7. The CDR3 nucleotides read TGCGCCAGCAGCACTGGGACTAGCGGGGGGGCCCCGTACTTC. It is translated as CASSTGTSGGAPYF.

This chain joins TRBV11-3 and TRBJ2-2; D is ambiguous. Germline V gene sequence: CDR1 SGHNT, CDR2 YENEEA. With 6 bases removed from V and 1 base from J, the gap between germline ends came to 12 bases. The CDR3 has 15 amino acids. CDR3 nucleotide sequence: TGTGCCAGCAGTCACCGGAGCTTGAACACCGGGGAGCTGTTTTTT. Its protein is CASSHRSLNTGELFF.

This chain connects TRBV7-9 to TRBJ2-5; D gene uncertain. The CDR3 extends over 12 amino acids. Germline CDR1 SEHNR, CDR2 FQNEAQ (reference sequence). Between the trimmed V and J ends, which lost 0 bases and 5 bases, there was a span of 4 bases. This chain's CDR3 is CASSLAVETQYF. DNA of the CDR3: TGTGCCAGCAGCTTAGCTGTTGAGACCCAGTACTTC.